These 3 T cell receptor beta chains share one sample of origin, sequenced in a study of blood T cell repertoires in COVID-19. The repertoire was sequenced with immunoSEQ multiplex PCR; TCRdb's copy has only in-frame clones and lacks some. The sample yields roughly 180,000 clones, 80% to 90% seen once. The source material was peripheral blood. The receptors were sampled from a man in his sixties with acute or convalescent COVID-19.

This chain uses TRBV30 with TRBJ2-2; weak D call: TRBD1 (6 bases). The germline V gene encodes CDR1 GTSNPN and CDR2 SVGIG (reference sequence). V lost 5 bases and J 6 bases, leaving 19 bases between the germline ends. The length of the CDR3 is 15 residues. CDR3 protein: CAWSSFRGASGELFF. The CDR3 nucleotides read TGTGCCTGGTCCTCGTTCAGGGGCGCCTCCGGGGAGCTGTTTTTT.

This clone was seen once. The gene calls are TRBV7-2 and TRBJ1-5, with 7 nucleotides matching TRBD1. From germline, CDR1 is SGHTA and CDR2 FQGNSA. V was pared by 3 bases and J by 3 bases, with 5 bases of the junction left unmatched. The CDR3 consists of 15 residues. The CDR3 spells CASSLQGQLNQPQHF. The CDR3 DNA sequence: TGTGCCAGCAGCTTGCAGGGACAGCTCAATCAGCCCCAGCATTTT. Full variable domain (remainder filled in from reference TRBV7-2 and TRBJ1-5): GAGVSQSPSNKVTEKGKDVELRCDPISGHTALYWYRQSLGQGLEFLIYFQGNSAPDKSGLPSDRFSAERTGGSVSTLTIQRTQQEDSAVYLCASSLQGQLNQPQHFGDGTRLSIL.

V usage is TRBV25-1 and J usage is TRBJ2-5; no definite D call. Looked up from germline, CDR1 is MGHDK and CDR2 is SYGVNS. The CDR3 totals 14 residues. V was clipped by 3 bases and J by 5 bases, with 13 bases between them. The CDR3 region is CASSDFQAGETQYF. CDR3 in DNA: TGTGCCAGCAGTGACTTCCAGGCTGGGGAGACCCAGTACTTC. Together with reference TRBV25-1 and TRBJ2-5, the CDR3 gives the full variable domain: EADIYQTPRYLVIGTGKKITLECSQTMGHDKMYWYQQDPGMELHLIHYSYGVNSTEKGDLSSESTVSRIRTEHFPLTLESARPSHTSQYLCASSDFQAGETQYFGPGTRLLVL.